This TCR beta chain was recovered during a study of cytomegalovirus exposure and HLA in healthy donors. Study information: In a later analysis, the roughly 110 validation repertoires were reported to have used the same platform as the 600 to 800 first-cohort repertoires. Study-wide findings and caveats: The authors listed around 150 TCR beta chains as cytomegalovirus-associated. Both high specificity and high sensitivity reportedly marked the classifier's diagnosis of cytomegalovirus status.

A word on this clone: Its cognate antigen is unknown.

Per the germline V gene, CDR1 is SGDLS and CDR2 is YYNGEE. The CDR3 runs 15 residues. The V segment lost 3 bases and the J segment 0 bases; nucleotides outside the gene matches: 2. Sequencing used immunoSEQ multiplex PCR; TCRdb keeps in-frame clones, though not all of them. The data show over 60,000 clones, roughly 96% seen once. The receptor comes from a man between 18 and 35 years old in good health and CMV-seronegative. The rearrangement uses TRBV9 and TRBJ1-3; 8 positions agree with TRBD1. The sample taken for sequencing was PBMCs. The CDR3 nucleotides are TGTGCCAGCAGCGCAGGGGGCCTCTCTGGAAACACCATATATTTT. Translated, it gives CASSAGGLSGNTIYF.